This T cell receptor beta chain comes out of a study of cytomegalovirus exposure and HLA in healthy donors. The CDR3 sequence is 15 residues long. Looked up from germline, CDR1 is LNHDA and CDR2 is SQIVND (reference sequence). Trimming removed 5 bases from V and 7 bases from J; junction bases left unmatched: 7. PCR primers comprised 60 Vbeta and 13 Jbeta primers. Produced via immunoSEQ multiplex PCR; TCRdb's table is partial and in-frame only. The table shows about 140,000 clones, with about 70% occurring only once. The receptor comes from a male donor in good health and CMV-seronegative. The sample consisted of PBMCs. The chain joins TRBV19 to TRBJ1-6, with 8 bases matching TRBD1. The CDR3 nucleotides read TGTGCCAGTAGTCCCCGGGACAGGCAGAATTCACCCCTCCACTTT. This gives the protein CASSPRDRQNSPLHF.